Presented here are 17 T cell receptor beta chains from one specimen sequenced in a study of neurological immune-mediated disorders. Each CDR3 protein is one row after TCRdb ran MiXCR on the 5' RACE reads. The table shows about 38,000 distinct CDR3 sequences, with 7.2% occurring only once. Sequences were obtained from CD4+ T cells from blood. The receptors were gathered from a man over 45 in good health.

This clonotype was seen repeatedly, ten times or more. The chain joins TRBV29-1 to TRBJ1-6; TRBD1 matches 9 bases. The germline CDR1 and CDR2 sequences are SQVTM and ANQGSEA. V lost 7 bases and J lost 6; bases outside the gene matches: 4. This CDR3 is built from 13 residues. The CDR3 region has the DNA TGCAGCGCCGGGACAGGGACTAATTCACCCCTCCACTTT. It specifies CSAGTGTNSPLHF.

This clonotype was picked up many times. V usage is TRBV5-1 and J usage is TRBJ2-5; 8 bases fit TRBD1. From germline, CDR1 is SGHRS and CDR2 YFSETQ. The CDR3 is 14 residues long. With 4 bases clipped from V and 3 bases from J, the junction kept 5 bases outside the gene matches. CDR3 region: CASSHPGQEETQYF. Written as DNA, the CDR3 is TGCGCCAGCAGCCACCCGGGACAGGAAGAGACCCAGTACTTC.

This clonotype was recorded at least ten times. J is TRBJ2-1 and V is TRBV5-1; D is tentatively TRBD1 or TRBD2 (5 bases each). With 4 bases removed from V and 2 bases from J, the gap between germline ends came to 10 bases. From germline, CDR1 is SGHRS and CDR2 YFSETQ. The length of the CDR3 is 14 residues. The CDR3 DNA is TGCGCCAGCAGCCCCGGGACCGCCTACAATGAGCAGTTCTTC. Its protein is CASSPGTAYNEQFF.

The table lists this clonotype with many counts. The V and J genes are TRBV28 and TRBJ2-7, with TRBD1 identical over 10 bases. Germline V lookup: CDR1 MDHEN, CDR2 SYDVKM. Trimming took 4 bases from V and 4 from J; bases not matched to a gene: 7. This CDR3 is built from 15 residues. The CDR3 coding sequence is TGTGCCAGCAGTTCCCCGGGACAGGGGAGATACGAGCAGTACTTC. Encoded protein: CASSSPGQGRYEQYF.

This clonotype showed up many times. The V gene is TRBV6-5, the J gene TRBJ2-7; a weak D match, TRBD1 (6 bases). The germline CDR1 and CDR2 sequences are MNHEY and SVGAGI. The CDR3 covers 13 residues. V was pared by 2 bases and J by 6 bases, with 11 bases between. The CDR3 protein is CASSYQGQGEQYF. CDR3 sequence (DNA): TGTGCCAGCAGTTACCAGGGGCAGGGCGAGCAGTACTTC.

This clonotype has a handful of counts. This chain links TRBV18 with TRBJ2-7, with D perhaps TRBD1 (5 bases). The CDR3 has 15 amino acids. Trimming took off 3 bases at V and 0 bases at J, with 12 bases between the two ends. Germline V CDR1 and CDR2: KGHSH, LQKENI. The CDR3 DNA is TGTGCCAGCTCACCCCAAGTCCAGGGCTCCTACGAGCAGTACTTC. Translated, it gives CASSPQVQGSYEQYF.

This clonotype was picked up many times. The chain is built from TRBV5-1 and TRBJ1-5, with TRBD1 identical over 8 bases. In germline, CDR1 is SGHRS, CDR2 YFSETQ. CDR3 size: 16 residues. The V segment lost 7 bases and the J segment 3 bases; nucleotides outside the gene matches: 12. The CDR3 DNA reads TGCGCCAGCGGAATATCGACAGGGGTTCCCAATCAGCCCCAGCATTTT. Its protein product is CASGISTGVPNQPQHF.

This clonotype was counted many times. V usage is TRBV5-1 and J usage is TRBJ2-7; TRBD2 matches 9 bases. Germline V gives CDR1 SGHRS, CDR2 YFSETQ. Germline trimming cut 0 bases from V and 4 bases from J; bases unmatched to any gene: 5. The CDR3 is 15 residues long. The CDR3, as DNA: TGCGCCAGCAGCTTGGTGGCTAGCGGGGTGTACGAGCAGTACTTC. Amino acids: CASSLVASGVYEQYF.

The table lists this clonotype with many counts. The chain uses TRBV11-3 and TRBJ2-2; TRBD1 agrees at 10 bases. CDR1 is SGHNT and CDR2 is YENEEA in the germline V gene. There are 18 residues in the CDR3. With V trimmed by 1 base and J by 1 base, 6 bases remained unmatched. CDR3 sequence reads: CASSLAGTGALNTGELFF. For the CDR3, the DNA is TGTGCCAGCAGCTTAGCTGGGACAGGGGCCTTGAACACCGGGGAGCTGTTTTTT.

This clonotype was seen repeatedly, ten times or more. This rearrangement joins TRBV18 to TRBJ2-4; the D is unclear. V lost 0 bases and J lost 1, with 4 bases in between. The CDR3 is 14 residues long. The germline gives CDR1 KGHSH, CDR2 LQKENI. CDR3 nucleotide sequence: TGTGCCAGCTCACCACCTGCGGCCAAAAACATTCAGTACTTC. Translation: CASSPPAAKNIQYF.

This clonotype showed up many times. This sequence joins TRBV20-1 and TRBJ2-7, with D perhaps matching TRBD2 (5 bases). CDR1 DFQATT and CDR2 SNEGSKA come from the germline V gene (reference sequence). The CDR3 has 11 residues. Trimming pared 8 bases from V and 2 bases from J, leaving 10 bases between. CDR3 loop: CSSRTPYEQYF. The CDR3 DNA sequence: TGCAGTAGCCGGACTCCCTACGAGCAGTACTTC.

Written as DNA, the CDR3 is TGTGCCAGCTCGGCTGGAGGGAGTATGGTTGGCTACACCTTC. Its translation: CASSAGGSMVGYTF. The chain combines TRBV18 with TRBJ1-2; D ambiguous. Trimming shortened V by 6 bases and J by 7 bases, and 18 bases separated the two germline ends. The CDR3 spans 14 residues. CDR1 is KGHSH, CDR2 LQKENI, per germline.

This clonotype came up many times. The chain has TRBV9 and TRBJ2-5, with 13 bases lining up with TRBD2. The CDR3 runs to 14 residues. After removal of 5 bases from V and 5 bases from J, the junction contained 3 bases not matched to a gene. Germline assignment: CDR1 SGDLS and CDR2 YYNGEE. CDR3 amino acids: CASSELAGGETQYF. The CDR3 nucleotides read TGTGCCAGCAGTGAACTAGCGGGAGGGGAGACCCAGTACTTC.

This clonotype was found many times. The V call is TRBV12-3 or TRBV12-4, the J call TRBJ2-7, with D unresolved. Trimming removed 6 bases at V and 7 bases at J, with 16 bases between. CDR3 length: 13 amino acids. Here the CDR3 DNA reads TGTGCCAGCAGCCGACCTCCGGGCTGGGAGCAGTACTTC. Translating it yields CASSRPPGWEQYF.

The table lists this clonotype with many counts. The chain joins TRBV7-8 to TRBJ2-2; TRBD2 aligns across 7 bases. J lost 6 bases, V lost 3 bases, and 13 bases had no gene match. Per the germline V gene, CDR1 is SGHVS and CDR2 is FQNEAQ. This CDR3 contains 17 residues. The CDR3 nucleotides read TGTGCCAGCAGCTTTTTATGGCGGGAGAATAGATCCGGGGAGCTGTTTTTT. Its translation: CASSFLWRENRSGELFF.

This clonotype was detected many times. This rearrangement joins TRBV5-1 to TRBJ2-3; 7 bases are shared with TRBD1. The V segment lost 6 bases and the J segment 0 bases; nucleotides outside the gene matches: 7. This CDR3 region has 15 residues. Germline V gene lookup returns CDR1 SGHRS and CDR2 YFSETQ. The CDR3 spells CASTPNRGSTDTQYF. In nucleotides, the CDR3 is TGCGCCAGCACACCCAACAGGGGTAGCACAGATACGCAGTATTTT.

This clonotype occurred many times. The gene calls are TRBV20-1 and TRBJ2-5; weak D call: TRBD1 (5 bases). The germline V gene has CDR1 DFQATT and CDR2 SNEGSKA (reference sequence). CDR3 length: 13 amino acids. V was clipped by 3 bases and J by 3 bases, with 11 bases between them. CDR3 DNA sequence: TGCAGTGCTAGGAAAGGCAGGGAAGAGACCCAGTACTTC. Translating gives CSARKGREETQYF.